These T cell receptor beta chains were read from a single sample in a study of CD8 T cells in ankylosing spondylitis. TCRdb redid the calling of the 5' RACE reads with MiXCR, one entry per CDR3 protein. The sample shows hundreds of thousands of distinct CDR3 sequences, 17% of them seen only once. The sample consisted of blood, either unsorted or a sorted T cell fraction (not recorded which). These receptors originate from a male donor with ankylosing spondylitis. Each CDR3 is given with its conserved first and last residue. D genes are given only for firm matches. The size entry is marked missing in some rows and otherwise reads once, few, many or a size class.

V	size	D	J	CDR3	DNA
TRBV7-2	NA	NA	TRBJ2-3	CASSLWLTDLTDTQYF	TGTGCCAGCAGCTTATGGTTAACAGACCTCACAGATACGCAGTATTTT
TRBV6-5	many	NA	TRBJ2-3	CASSYGNPSTDTQYF	TGTGCCAGCAGTTATGGGAACCCTAGCACAGATACGCAGTATTTT
TRBV9	many	TRBD1	TRBJ2-1	CASSPTGASYNEQFF	TGTGCCAGCAGCCCGACAGGGGCTTCCTACAATGAGCAGTTCTTC
TRBV4-2	few	NA	TRBJ1-4	CASSQEIGATNEKLFF	TGTGCCAGCAGCCAAGAGATCGGAGCAACTAATGAAAAACTGTTTTTT
TRBV5-1	few	NA	TRBJ1-3	CASSQQTGPGNTIYF	TGCGCCAGCAGCCAACAGACAGGTCCTGGAAACACCATATATTTT
TRBV4-2	NA	NA	TRBJ1-3	CASSQESGLHSGNTIYF	TGTGCCAGCAGCCAAGAGTCGGGCCTTCACTCTGGAAACACCATATATTTT
TRBV20-1	many	TRBD2	TRBJ2-3	CSAPSSGRVDTQYF	TGCAGTGCGCCTTCTAGCGGGAGGGTAGATACGCAGTATTTT
TRBV5-1	NA	TRBD2	TRBJ2-1	CASSHPGGNEQFF	TGCGCCAGCAGCCACCCCGGGGGGAATGAGCAGTTCTTC
TRBV9	few	NA	TRBJ2-2	CASSVAPDGVTGELFF	TGTGCCAGCAGCGTAGCCCCGGATGGGGTCACCGGGGAGCTGTTTTTT
TRBV11-3	few	NA	TRBJ2-5	CASSLGIRGGYQETQYF	TGTGCCAGCAGCTTAGGAATACGTGGGGGGTACCAAGAGACCCAGTACTTC
TRBV7-1	NA	TRBD2	TRBJ2-1	CASSSASGRAGEGGYYNEQFF	TGTGCCAGCAGCTCCGCTAGCGGGAGGGCCGGTGAAGGGGGGTACTACAATGAGCAGTTCTTC
TRBV7-2	few	NA	TRBJ2-2	CASSLAPGLIANTGELFF	TGTGCCAGCAGCTTAGCTCCGGGACTTATCGCGAACACCGGGGAGCTGTTTTTT
TRBV18	medium-sized	NA	TRBJ1-5	CASSPQGNQPQHF	TGTGCCAGCTCACCCCAGGGCAATCAGCCCCAGCATTTT
TRBV6-1	NA	NA	TRBJ2-7	CASGLSPSASEQYF	TGTGCCAGCGGCCTATCTCCCTCCGCGTCCGAGCAGTACTTC
TRBV29-1	NA	NA	TRBJ2-2	CSVAIRGGGELFF	TGCAGCGTTGCCATCAGGGGAGGCGGGGAGCTGTTTTTT
TRBV9	NA	TRBD2	TRBJ2-3	CASSVDGIGGGSDTQYF	TGTGCCAGCAGCGTAGATGGTATCGGGGGGGGATCAGATACGCAGTATTTT
TRBV20-1	NA	NA	TRBJ2-3	CSASHLDGGTQYF	TGCAGTGCTAGCCACCTTGACGGAGGGACGCAGTATTTT
TRBV20-1	NA	NA	TRBJ1-2	CSASLQTNYGYTF	TGCAGTGCTAGTTTACAGACTAACTATGGCTACACCTTC
TRBV19	NA	NA	TRBJ2-1	CASTRNSYNEQFF	TGTGCCAGTACGCGGAACTCCTACAATGAGCAGTTCTTC
TRBV5-6	few	TRBD1	TRBJ2-1	CASSLSGQGADEQFF	TGTGCCAGCAGCTTATCCGGACAGGGGGCCGATGAGCAGTTCTTC
TRBV28	NA	NA	TRBJ1-6	CASSLGGSSSYNSPLHF	TGTGCCAGCAGTTTGGGGGGTTCGAGCTCCTATAATTCACCCCTCCACTTT
TRBV6-4	many	TRBD1	TRBJ2-7	CARAGTGGSYEQYF	TGTGCCAGGGCCGGGACAGGGGGCTCCTACGAGCAGTACTTC
TRBV5-1	many	NA	TRBJ2-2	CASSLAGWNTGELFF	TGCGCCAGCAGCTTGGCCGGGTGGAACACCGGGGAGCTGTTTTTT
TRBV28	few	NA	TRBJ1-2	CVSSPGVHGYTF	TGTGTGAGCAGTCCTGGGGTCCATGGCTACACCTTC
TRBV18	NA	NA	TRBJ2-1	CASSLNRDKYDNEQFF	TGTGCCAGCTCCCTGAACCGGGACAAATATGACAATGAGCAGTTCTTC
TRBV12-3/TRBV12-4	many	TRBD1	TRBJ1-5	CASSSHGQENQPQHF	TGTGCCAGCAGTTCCCACGGACAGGAAAATCAGCCCCAGCATTTT
TRBV10-3	few	TRBD2	TRBJ2-3	CAISPSGSTDTQYF	TGTGCCATCAGCCCTAGCGGGAGCACAGATACGCAGTATTTT
TRBV20-1	NA	NA	TRBJ2-2	CSAPGTSTGELFF	TGCAGTGCTCCTGGGACCAGCACCGGGGAGCTGTTTTTT
TRBV29-1	many	TRBD2	TRBJ2-1	CRDPVIAGGRSNEQFF	TGCAGAGACCCCGTAATAGCGGGAGGCCGTAGCAATGAGCAGTTCTTC
TRBV11-2	NA	NA	TRBJ2-7	CASSSDMTYEQYF	TGTGCCAGCAGCTCCGACATGACCTACGAGCAGTACTTC
TRBV20-1	few	NA	TRBJ2-3	CSAVRPPVADTQYF	TGCAGTGCGGTCCGGCCCCCAGTGGCAGATACGCAGTATTTT
TRBV11-3	NA	NA	TRBJ2-2	CASSFRGRGGELFF	TGTGCCAGCAGCTTCAGGGGCCGGGGCGGGGAGCTGTTTTTT
TRBV5-1	NA	NA	TRBJ1-1	CASSLEPPGRNTEAFF	TGCGCCAGCAGCTTGGAACCCCCCGGGAGGAACACTGAAGCTTTCTTT